This T cell receptor beta chain emerged from a study of blood T cell repertoires in COVID-19. Study summary: The origin of the acute and convalescent COVID-19 samples was the United States, Italy and Spain.

Original data processing: Amplification with reference gene primers provided the estimates of nucleated cell counts. Sequenced by immunoSEQ multiplex PCR; TCRdb stores in-frame clones only, minus some. That table supplies the V and J calls and clone size; D and trimming were determined from the DNA. The repertoire includes a few hundred thousand clones, around 85% of them detected once, and 1.9% sits in the top ten. Residents of around 24 US areas, aged roughly 18 to 89 years, made up the participants. Grouping used clinical history reported by participants in a survey and questionnaire. The material sequenced was PBMCs or T cells enriched from blood (not recorded which). The sequence came from a woman aged 45-65 years who had recovered from COVID-19.

CDR3 DNA: TGTGCCAGCAGCTCGCCGGACAGGGCGAACACTGAAGCTTTCTTT. Translation gives CASSSPDRANTEAFF. The gene calls are TRBV5-4 and TRBJ1-1; TRBD1 aligns across 8 bases. The trim removed 3 bases at V and 1 base at J, leaving 5 bases unmatched. Per germline, CDR1 SGHNT and CDR2 YYREEE (reference sequence). There are 15 residues in the CDR3.